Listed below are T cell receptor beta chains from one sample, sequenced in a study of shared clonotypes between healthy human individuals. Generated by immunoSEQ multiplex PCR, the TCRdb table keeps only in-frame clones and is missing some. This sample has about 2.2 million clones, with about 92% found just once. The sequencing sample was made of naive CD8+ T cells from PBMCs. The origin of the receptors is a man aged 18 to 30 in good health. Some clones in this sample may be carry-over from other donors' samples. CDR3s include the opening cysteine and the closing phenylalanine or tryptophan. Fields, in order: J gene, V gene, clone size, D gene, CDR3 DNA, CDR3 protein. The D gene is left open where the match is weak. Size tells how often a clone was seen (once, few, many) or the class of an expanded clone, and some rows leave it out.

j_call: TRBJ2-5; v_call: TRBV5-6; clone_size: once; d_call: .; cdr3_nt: TGTGCCAGCAGCGTCCGGGACTCCGAAGAGACCCAGTACTTC; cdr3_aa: CASSVRDSEETQYF
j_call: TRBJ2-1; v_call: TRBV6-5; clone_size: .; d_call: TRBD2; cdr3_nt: TGTGCCAGCAGTTACACAAGCGGGATCTCCTACAATGAGCAGTTCTTC; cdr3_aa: CASSYTSGISYNEQFF
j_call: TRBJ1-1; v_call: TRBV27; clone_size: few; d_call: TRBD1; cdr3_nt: TGTGCCAGCAGTCCCTTACAGGGGCCGACGAACACTGAAGCTTTCTTT; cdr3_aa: CASSPLQGPTNTEAFF
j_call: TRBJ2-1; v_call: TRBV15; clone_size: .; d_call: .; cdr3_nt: TGTGCCACCAGCAGACTCACCGGTCCCGGGAATGAGCAGTTCTTC; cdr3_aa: CATSRLTGPGNEQFF
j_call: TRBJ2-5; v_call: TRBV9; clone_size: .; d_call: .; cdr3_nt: TGTGCCAGCAGCCCCCCGGGGGTAGGGGAAGAGACCCAGTACTTC; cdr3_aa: CASSPPGVGEETQYF
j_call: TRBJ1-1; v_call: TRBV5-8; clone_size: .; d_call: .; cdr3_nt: TGTGCCAGCAGCTTGCAATTGAACACTGAAGCTTTCTTT; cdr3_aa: CASSLQLNTEAFF
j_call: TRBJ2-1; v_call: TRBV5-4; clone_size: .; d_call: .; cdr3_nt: TGTGCCAGCAGCCCCGACAGTTACAATGAGCAGTTCTTC; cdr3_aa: CASSPDSYNEQFF
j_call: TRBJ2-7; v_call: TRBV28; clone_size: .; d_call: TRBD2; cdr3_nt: TGTGCCAGCAGTCCCAGGAAGAGGTCCAGCGGGAGAGGCGAGCAGTACTTC; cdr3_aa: CASSPRKRSSGRGEQYF
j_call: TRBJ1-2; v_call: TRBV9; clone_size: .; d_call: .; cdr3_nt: TGTGCCAGCAGCGTAGCGACGCCACTTAACTATGGCTACACCTTC; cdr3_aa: CASSVATPLNYGYTF
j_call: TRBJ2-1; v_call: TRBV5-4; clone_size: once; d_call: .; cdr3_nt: TGTGCCAGCAGCTGGGACTACAATGAGCAGTTCTTC; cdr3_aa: CASSWDYNEQFF